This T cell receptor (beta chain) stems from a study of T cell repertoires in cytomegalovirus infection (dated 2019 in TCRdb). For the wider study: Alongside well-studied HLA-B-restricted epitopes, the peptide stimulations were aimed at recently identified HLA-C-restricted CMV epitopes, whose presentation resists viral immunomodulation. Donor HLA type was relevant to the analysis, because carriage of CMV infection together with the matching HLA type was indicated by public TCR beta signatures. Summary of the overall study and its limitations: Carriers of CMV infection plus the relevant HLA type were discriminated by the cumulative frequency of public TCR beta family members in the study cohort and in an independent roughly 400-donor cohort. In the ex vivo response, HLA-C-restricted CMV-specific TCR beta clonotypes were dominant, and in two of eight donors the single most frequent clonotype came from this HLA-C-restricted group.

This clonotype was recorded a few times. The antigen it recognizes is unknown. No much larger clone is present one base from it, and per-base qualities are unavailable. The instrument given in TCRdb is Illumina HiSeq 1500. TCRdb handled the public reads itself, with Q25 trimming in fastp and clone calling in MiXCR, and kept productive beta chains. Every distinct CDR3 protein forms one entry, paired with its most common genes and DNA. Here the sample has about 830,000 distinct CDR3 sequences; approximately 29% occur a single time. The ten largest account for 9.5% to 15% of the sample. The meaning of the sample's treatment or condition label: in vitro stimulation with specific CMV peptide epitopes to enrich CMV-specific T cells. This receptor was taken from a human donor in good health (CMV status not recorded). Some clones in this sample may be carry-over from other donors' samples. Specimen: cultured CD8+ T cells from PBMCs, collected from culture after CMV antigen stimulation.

The sequence in DNA is TGTGCCAGCAGTCGAGAGGAAGCTTTCTTT. This yields the protein CASSREEAFF. The chain is assembled from TRBV27 and TRBJ1-1; the D segment cannot be called with confidence. Trimming costs V 5 bases and J 8 bases, and their ends lie 6 bases apart. Taken from the germline V gene (reference sequence), the CDR1 and CDR2 loops are MNHEY and SMNVEV. The CDR3, from cysteine to phenylalanine, totals 10 residues. Only the CDR3 part of the read is kept: 30 bases, read in frame from the first base.